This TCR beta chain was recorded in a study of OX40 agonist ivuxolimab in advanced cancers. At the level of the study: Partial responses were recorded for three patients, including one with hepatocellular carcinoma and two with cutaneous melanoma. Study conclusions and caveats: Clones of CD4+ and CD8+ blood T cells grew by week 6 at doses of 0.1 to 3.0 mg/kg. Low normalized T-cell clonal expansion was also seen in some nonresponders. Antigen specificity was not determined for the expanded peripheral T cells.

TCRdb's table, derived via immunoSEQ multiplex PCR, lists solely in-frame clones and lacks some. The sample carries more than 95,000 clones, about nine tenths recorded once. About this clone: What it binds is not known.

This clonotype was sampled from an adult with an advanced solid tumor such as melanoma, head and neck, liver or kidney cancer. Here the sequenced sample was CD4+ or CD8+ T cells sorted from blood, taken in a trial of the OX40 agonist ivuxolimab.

The CDR3 nucleotides are TGTGCCAGCAGTTACTCGAACAGGGGATCCTACGAGCAGTACTTC. Amino acid sequence: CASSYSNRGSYEQYF. This rearrangement joins TRBV6-5 to TRBJ2-5; 7 positions match TRBD1. The J call could be wrong; TRBJ2-7 is a better fit for the DNA end. The CDR3 has 15 residues. In germline, CDR1 is MNHEY, CDR2 SVGAGI.